Presented here are 27 T cell receptor beta chains from one specimen sequenced in a study of shared clonotypes between healthy human individuals. Assay used: immunoSEQ multiplex PCR; TCRdb lists only in-frame clones, some missing. Among a few million clones listed, about 90% were seen once. Sequencing was performed on naive CD4+ T cells from PBMCs. Subset of the sample: CD45RA+ positively selected. The receptors shown here come from a man aged 18 to 35 in good health. Some clones in this sample may be carry-over from other donors' samples.

The genes are TRBV4-1 and TRBJ1-1; D is possibly TRBD1 (6 bases). This CDR3 comprises 14 residues. Germline V lookup: CDR1 MGHRA, CDR2 YSYEKL. Trimming removed 4 bases at V and 1 base at J, with 10 bases between. This chain's CDR3 is CASSLKDRNTEAFF. CDR3 DNA sequence: TGCGCCAGCAGCCTAAAGGACAGGAACACTGAAGCTTTCTTT.

Note on this clone: Relative to the germline gene, one junction end is altered; a read error may explain this. The chain has TRBV11-2 and TRBJ2-7; TRBD2 matches at 13 bases. The CDR3 has 13 residues. Looked up from germline, CDR1 is SGHAT and CDR2 is FQNNGV. Here the CDR3 DNA reads TGTGCCAGCAGCTCGGGACTAGCGGGAAGCCGGGGCTTC. Its protein product is CASSSGLAGSRGF.

The rearrangement links TRBV25-1 to TRBJ2-1, with TRBD1 matching over 11 bases. This CDR3 region has 15 residues. In germline, CDR1 is MGHDK, CDR2 SYGVNS. The V gene end was trimmed by 3 bases and the J gene end by 5 bases; junction bases not matched to a gene: 3. DNA of the CDR3: TGTGCCAGCAGTGATTCGGGACAGGGGGACAATGAGCAGTTCTTC. Encoded protein: CASSDSGQGDNEQFF.

J is TRBJ2-1 and V is TRBV29-1, with D perhaps assigned TRBD1 or TRBD2 (5 bases each). This CDR3 comprises 13 residues. Looked up from germline, CDR1 is SQVTM and CDR2 is ANQGSEA. V lost 4 bases and J lost 5, with 12 bases in between. CDR3: CSVAGRAHNEQFF. In nucleotides, the CDR3 is TGCAGCGTTGCAGGGCGGGCCCACAATGAGCAGTTCTTC.

The chain carries TRBV9 and TRBJ2-3, with unresolved D. CDR1 and CDR2 from the germline V gene are SGDLS and YYNGEE. Trimming removed 4 bases from V and 5 bases from J, with 14 bases in between. This CDR3 comprises 14 residues. The CDR3 DNA follows: TGTGCCAGCAGCATAAGGCCCCTTCAAGATACGCAGTATTTT. Its protein product is CASSIRPLQDTQYF.

This clone has only a few counts. This chain links TRBV2 with TRBJ1-5; TRBD1 aligns across 8 bases. Germline CDR1 SNHLY, CDR2 FYNNEI. The CDR3 runs 15 residues. The J segment lost 6 bases and the V segment lost 5 bases, leaving 9 bases of the junction unmatched. CDR3 DNA: TGTGCCAGCAGTCCCAGGGGGCGCGACGGTCAGCCCCAGCATTTT. Amino acids: CASSPRGRDGQPQHF.

This sequence joins TRBV27 and TRBJ2-6; D unresolved. The CDR3 consists of 18 residues. The V and J ends lost 4 bases and 3 bases respectively, with 19 bases between them. Germline CDR1 is MNHEY and CDR2 is SMNVEV (reference sequence). CDR3 sequence reads: CASSSRPVGPGGANVLTF. In nucleotides, the CDR3 is TGTGCCAGCAGTTCACGGCCGGTCGGGCCGGGTGGGGCCAACGTCCTGACTTTC.

The chain recombines TRBV11-3 with TRBJ2-1; the D gene is possibly TRBD1 (7 bases). CDR3 length equals 18 residues. CDR1 and CDR2 from the germline V gene are SGHNT and YENEEA. Trimming removed 1 base at V and 2 bases at J, with 18 bases between. CDR3 in amino acids: CASSLGFTGEEAYNEQFF. CDR3 in DNA: TGTGCCAGCAGCTTAGGGTTCACAGGGGAGGAAGCCTACAATGAGCAGTTCTTC.

In the case of this clone: Other DNA sequences in this specimen translate into the identical CDR3. The V call is TRBV29-1, the J call TRBJ2-3, with D possibly matching TRBD2 (6 bases). The CDR3 covers 14 residues. With 3 bases removed from V and 0 bases from J, the gap between germline ends came to 10 bases. Germline values: CDR1 SQVTM, CDR2 ANQGSEA. CDR3 DNA sequence: TGCAGCGTTGAGGAAGGGAGGAGCACAGATACGCAGTATTTT. This encodes CSVEEGRSTDTQYF.

The V and J genes are TRBV29-1 and TRBJ2-2; the match to TRBD1 covers 11 bases. Germline V gene sequence: CDR1 SQVTM, CDR2 ANQGSEA. Germline trimming cut 7 bases from V and 5 bases from J; bases unmatched to any gene: 6. This CDR3 contains 14 residues. The CDR3 coding sequence is TGCAGCGCTGGACAGGGGGCGTTGACCGGGGAGCTGTTTTTT. This translates into CSAGQGALTGELFF.

The chain employs TRBV2 and TRBJ1-6; TRBD1 is a possible D gene (6 bases). This CDR3 is built from 13 residues. The V gene's germline CDR1 is SNHLY and CDR2 FYNNEI. Trimming left V 7 bases short and J 8 bases short, with 12 bases between. CDR3 protein: CASIEGVYSPLHF. The CDR3 region has the DNA TGTGCCAGCATTGAGGGGGTGTATTCACCCCTCCACTTT.

This sequence joins TRBV28 and TRBJ2-7, with 9 bases that match TRBD2. The CDR3 spans 16 residues. Per the germline V gene, CDR1 is MDHEN and CDR2 is SYDVKM. Trimming took 5 bases from V and 8 from J; bases not matched to a gene: 16. In DNA form, the CDR3 reads TGTGCCAGCAGTCCCATTGGGGCTAGCGGGAAAAAACAGCAGTACTTC. This sequence encodes CASSPIGASGKKQQYF.

The CDR3 coding sequence is TGTGCCAGTAGTATAGATGATGGGAGGGCCGGAAACATTCAGTACTTC. Protein product: CASSIDDGRAGNIQYF. The chain is built from TRBV19 and TRBJ2-4; TRBD2 matches at 7 bases. Germline CDR1 reads LNHDA; CDR2 reads SQIVND (reference sequence). There are 16 residues in the CDR3. V trimming: 0 bases; J trimming: 6 bases; junction bases outside the gene matches: 8.

This clone was seen only once. CDR3 sequence (DNA): TGCGCCAGCAGCGCGGGGGGGGCGGACAGACACCAGCATTTT. It encodes CASSAGGADRHQHF. J is TRBJ1-5 and V is TRBV5-1; maybe TRBD1 (6 bases). Germline CDR1 SGHRS, CDR2 YFSETQ. V lost 4 bases to trimming and J lost 12 bases, with 20 bases between them. This CDR3 has 14 residues.

This chain joins TRBV19 and TRBJ2-2; 9 bases line up with TRBD2. With 8 bases clipped from V and 5 bases from J, the junction kept 6 bases outside the gene matches. CDR3 length: 14 amino acids. Germline values: CDR1 LNHDA, CDR2 SQIVND (reference sequence). The CDR3 DNA follows: TGTGCCAGTGACGGCGGGAGGGTAACCGGGGAGCTGTTTTTT. Translating it yields CASDGGRVTGELFF.

This rearrangement joins TRBV5-4 to TRBJ2-7; TRBD2 matches 13 bases. V was pared by 4 bases and J by 2 bases, with 6 bases of the junction left unmatched. CDR3 length equals 16 residues. The germline V gene encodes CDR1 SGHNT and CDR2 YYREEE (reference sequence). The CDR3 protein is CASSPGGLAGAYEQYF. The CDR3 DNA reads as TGTGCCAGCAGCCCCGGAGGACTAGCGGGAGCCTACGAGCAGTACTTC.

V is TRBV5-6 and J is TRBJ2-7; D remains unclear. The CDR3 length is 13 residues. Germline assignment: CDR1 SGHDT and CDR2 YYEEEE. V was shortened by 5 bases and J by 1 base, with 10 bases between the two germline ends. The CDR3 sequence is CASSATGSYEQYF. In nucleotides, the CDR3 is TGTGCCAGCAGTGCCACCGGGTCCTACGAGCAGTACTTC.

The chain has TRBV28 and TRBJ2-3; 9 bases map to TRBD1. CDR1 is MDHEN, CDR2 SYDVKM, per germline. V was clipped by 11 bases and J by 2 bases; unmatched bases: 8. The CDR3 sequence is 14 residues long. Here the CDR3 reads CAGGAQGATDTQYF. In DNA form, the CDR3 reads TGTGCCGGTGGGGCACAGGGGGCCACAGATACGCAGTATTTT.

As to this clone: The sample holds other DNA sequences that translate to the same CDR3. This chain links TRBV5-4 with TRBJ2-1; TRBD2 aligns across 10 bases. CDR1 is SGHNT, CDR2 YYREEE, per germline (reference sequence). The junction had 8 bases not matched to a gene; V was cut back by 4 bases and J by 7 bases. This CDR3 is 15 amino acids long. In DNA, the CDR3 is TGTGCCAGCAGCCTGGTAGCGGGAGGTGGGAATGAGCAGTTCTTC. It specifies CASSLVAGGGNEQFF.

As to this clone: At the DNA level, this CDR3 is encoded by other sequences in the same sample as well. The V call is TRBV5-1, the J call TRBJ2-1; 8 bases fit TRBD2. Unmatched junction bases numbered 3, after V lost 0 bases and J lost 10 bases. The CDR3 sequence is 13 residues long. Germline CDR1 is SGHRS and CDR2 is YFSETQ. CDR3 sequence reads: CASSLDPSGEQFF. CDR3 in DNA: TGCGCCAGCAGCTTGGACCCTAGCGGGGAGCAGTTCTTC.

This chain joins TRBV5-1 and TRBJ2-5, with 7 bases lining up with TRBD2. The CDR3 extends over 17 amino acids. The V gene's germline CDR1 is SGHRS and CDR2 YFSETQ. V was clipped by 4 bases and J by 5 bases; unmatched bases: 17. CDR3 sequence: CASSHGAWTSGIETQYF. As DNA, the CDR3 is TGCGCCAGCAGCCACGGGGCCTGGACTAGTGGCATCGAGACCCAGTACTTC.

The chain uses TRBV9 and TRBJ2-2, with a weak D call TRBD1 (6 bases). V was clipped by 3 bases and J by 1 base, with 7 bases between them. CDR1 and CDR2 from the germline V gene are SGDLS and YYNGEE. CDR3 length: 14 residues. The CDR3 here is CASSGDKNTGELFF. The DNA of the CDR3 is TGTGCCAGCAGCGGGGACAAGAACACCGGGGAGCTGTTTTTT.

The rearrangement links TRBV5-1 to TRBJ2-7; D might be TRBD2 (5 bases). Germline CDR1 is SGHRS and CDR2 is YFSETQ. This CDR3 has 13 amino acids. V lost 3 bases and J 3 bases, leaving 10 bases between the germline ends. CDR3: CASSWARGYEQYF. The CDR3 DNA is TGCGCCAGCAGCTGGGCCCGGGGCTACGAGCAGTACTTC.

The V call is TRBV6-6, the J call TRBJ2-3, with TRBD2 identical over 10 bases. V lost 10 bases, J lost 2 bases, and 6 bases stayed unmatched. This CDR3 has 14 residues. CDR1 MNHNY and CDR2 SVGAGI come from the germline V gene (reference sequence). CDR3 loop: CAIKLAGLTDTQYF. The CDR3 nucleotides are TGTGCCATCAAACTAGCGGGACTCACAGATACGCAGTATTTT.

V is TRBV27 and J is TRBJ2-7, with a possible D match to TRBD1 (6 bases). This CDR3 comprises 14 residues. Deletions cut 6 bases from V and 6 bases from J, with 18 bases between. Germline V gene lookup returns CDR1 MNHEY and CDR2 SMNVEV (reference sequence). CDR3 nucleotides: TGTGCCAGCAGGCCCTCAGGGGCGGGTCGCGAGCAGTACTTC. Translation: CASRPSGAGREQYF.

This chain's CDR3 is CASSQTGMGRETQYF. CDR3 bases: TGTGCCAGCAGTCAGACTGGCATGGGCCGGGAGACCCAGTACTTC. The chain joins TRBV28 to TRBJ2-5; no clear D. Germline V lookup: CDR1 MDHEN, CDR2 SYDVKM. V gave up 5 bases and J gave up 5 bases, with 18 bases separating them. The CDR3 totals 15 residues.

The chain is built from TRBV27 and TRBJ1-1; 7 bases agree with TRBD1. V lost 5 bases to trimming and J lost 6 bases; unmatched junction nucleotides: 9. This CDR3 has 14 amino acids. Germline values: CDR1 MNHEY, CDR2 SMNVEV (reference sequence). The CDR3 region is CASSEQGWRAEAFF. For the CDR3, the DNA is TGTGCCAGCAGTGAACAGGGGTGGAGGGCTGAAGCTTTCTTT.